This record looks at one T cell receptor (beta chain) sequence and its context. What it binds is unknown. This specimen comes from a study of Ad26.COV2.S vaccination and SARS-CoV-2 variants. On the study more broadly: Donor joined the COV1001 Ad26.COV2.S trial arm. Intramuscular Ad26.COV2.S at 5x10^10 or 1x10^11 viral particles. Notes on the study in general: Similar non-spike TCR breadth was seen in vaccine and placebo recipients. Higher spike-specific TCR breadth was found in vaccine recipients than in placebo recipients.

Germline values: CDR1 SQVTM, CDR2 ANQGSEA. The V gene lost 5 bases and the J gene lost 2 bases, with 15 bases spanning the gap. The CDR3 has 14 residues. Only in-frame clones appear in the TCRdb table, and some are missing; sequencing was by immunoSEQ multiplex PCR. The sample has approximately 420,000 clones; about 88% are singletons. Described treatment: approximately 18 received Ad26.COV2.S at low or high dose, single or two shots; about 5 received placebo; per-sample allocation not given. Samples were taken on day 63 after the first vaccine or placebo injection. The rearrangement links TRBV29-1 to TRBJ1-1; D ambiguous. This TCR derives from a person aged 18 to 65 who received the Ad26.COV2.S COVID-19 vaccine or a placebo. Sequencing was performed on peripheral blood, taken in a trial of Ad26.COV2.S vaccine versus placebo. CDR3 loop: CSVRTILPNTEAFF. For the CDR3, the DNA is TGCAGCGTTCGTACCATTTTACCTAACACTGAAGCTTTCTTT.